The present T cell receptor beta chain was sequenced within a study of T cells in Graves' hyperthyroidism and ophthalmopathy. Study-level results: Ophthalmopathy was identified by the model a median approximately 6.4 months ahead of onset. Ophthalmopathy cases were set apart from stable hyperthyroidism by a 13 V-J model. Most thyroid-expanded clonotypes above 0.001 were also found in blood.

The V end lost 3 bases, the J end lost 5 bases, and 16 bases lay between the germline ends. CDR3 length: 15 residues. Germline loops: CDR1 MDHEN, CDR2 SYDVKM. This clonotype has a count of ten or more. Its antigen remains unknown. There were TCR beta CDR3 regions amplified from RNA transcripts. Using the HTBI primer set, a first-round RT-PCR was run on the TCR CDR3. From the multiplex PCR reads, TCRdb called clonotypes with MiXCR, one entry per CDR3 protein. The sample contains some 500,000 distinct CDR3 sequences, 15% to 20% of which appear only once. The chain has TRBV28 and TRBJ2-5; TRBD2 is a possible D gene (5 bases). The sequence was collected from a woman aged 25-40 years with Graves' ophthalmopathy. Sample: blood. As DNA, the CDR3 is TGTGCCAGCAGTTTTAGTGGGAGAAACGGGGAGACCCAGTACTTC. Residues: CASSFSGRNGETQYF.